This TCR beta chain was identified during a study of blood T cells in healthy people across ages. Study results and limitations: Relative to aged donors, long-lived donors carried more naive CD4+ cells and displayed higher diversity. Because donor CMV status was unknown, expanded clonotype changes were possibly confounded.

Trimming removed 2 bases at V and 1 base at J, with 9 bases between. The CDR3 runs to 14 residues. The V gene's germline CDR1 is SGHTA and CDR2 FQGNSA. Many counts were recorded for this clonotype. Its antigen remains unknown. Primed by a sample-barcoded 5' primer and a J-beta primer mix, a second PCR proceeded for about 7 to 12 cycles. TCRdb analysed the 5' RACE reads with MiXCR anew, one entry per CDR3 protein. This table holds some 1.4 million distinct CDR3 sequences, about 43% found once. The TCR originated in a woman under 30 in good health. The sequencing sample was made of blood. V is TRBV7-2 and J is TRBJ2-7; tentatively, D is TRBD1 (5 bases). The CDR3, as DNA: TGTGCCAGCAGCTTATTAACAGGATCCTACGAGCAGTACTTC. Amino acid sequence: CASSLLTGSYEQYF.